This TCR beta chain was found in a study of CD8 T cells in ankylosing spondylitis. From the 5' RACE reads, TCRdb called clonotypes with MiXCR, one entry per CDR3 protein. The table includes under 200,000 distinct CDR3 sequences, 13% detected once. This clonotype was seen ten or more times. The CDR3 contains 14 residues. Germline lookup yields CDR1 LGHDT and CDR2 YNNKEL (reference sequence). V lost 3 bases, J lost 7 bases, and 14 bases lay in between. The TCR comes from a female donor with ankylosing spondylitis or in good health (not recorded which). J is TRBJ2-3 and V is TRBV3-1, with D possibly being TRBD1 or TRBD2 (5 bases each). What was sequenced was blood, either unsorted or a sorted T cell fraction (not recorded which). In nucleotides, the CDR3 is TGTGCCAGCAGCCACGGGGACCACACGAATACGCAGTATTTT. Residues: CASSHGDHTNTQYF.